Only a few counts were recorded for the clone carrying this T cell receptor beta chain. Its antigen is as yet unknown. This CDR3 has 13 amino acids. The germline V gene has CDR1 SNHLY and CDR2 FYNNEI. With 8 bases removed from V and 8 bases from J, the gap between germline ends came to 16 bases. The investigators sampled blood at baseline, at cycle 4 day 1, and at cycle 7 day 1. Produced via immunoSEQ multiplex PCR; TCRdb's table is partial and in-frame only. Of 60,000 or so clones listed, 80% to 90% are singletons. This sample stems from a study of OX40 agonist ivuxolimab in advanced cancers. The overall study: Treatment received earlier with anti-PD-1, anti-PD-L1 or anti-CTLA-4 agents was allowed, and more than 30% had some. Whole-study results and caveats: Clonal expansion by week 6 occurred in CD4+ and CD8+ blood T cells (at 0.1 to 3.0 mg/kg).

The TCR sequence derives from an adult with an advanced solid tumor such as melanoma, head and neck, liver or kidney cancer. The rearrangement links TRBV2 to TRBJ2-1; no reliable D call. The specimen was CD4+ or CD8+ T cells sorted from blood, collected in a trial of the OX40 agonist ivuxolimab. The CDR3 DNA reads TGTGCCAGCCTATTGGAAGGGCTCGATGAGCAGTTCTTC. Protein: CASLLEGLDEQFF.